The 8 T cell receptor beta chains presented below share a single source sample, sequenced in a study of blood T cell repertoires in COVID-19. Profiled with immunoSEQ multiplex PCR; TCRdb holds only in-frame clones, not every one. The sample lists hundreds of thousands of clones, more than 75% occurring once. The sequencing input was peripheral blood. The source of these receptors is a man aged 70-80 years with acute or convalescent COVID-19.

As DNA, the CDR3 is TGTGCCACCAGCAAGACCGCTACAGGGTTCAGCACAGATACGCAGTATTTT. It translates to CATSKTATGFSTDTQYF. This chain joins TRBV15 and TRBJ2-3; tentatively, D is TRBD1 (6 bases). The CDR3 is made up of 17 amino acids. Per germline, CDR1 LNHNV and CDR2 YYDKDF (reference sequence). V lost 4 bases and J 0 bases, leaving 17 bases between the germline ends.

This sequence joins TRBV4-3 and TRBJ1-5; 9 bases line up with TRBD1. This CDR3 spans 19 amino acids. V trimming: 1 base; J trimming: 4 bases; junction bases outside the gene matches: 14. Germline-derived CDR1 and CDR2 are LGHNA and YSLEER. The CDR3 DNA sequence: TGCGCCAGCAGCCAAGGGCTAGGGACAGGGAGTTTTGGGAATCAGCCCCAGCATTTT. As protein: CASSQGLGTGSFGNQPQHF.

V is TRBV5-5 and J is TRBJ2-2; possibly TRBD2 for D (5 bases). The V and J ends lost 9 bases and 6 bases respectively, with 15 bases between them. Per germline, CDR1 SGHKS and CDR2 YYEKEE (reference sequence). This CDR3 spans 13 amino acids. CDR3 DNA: TGTGCCACGAGGACTCAGAGTTCCGGGGAGCTGTTTTTT. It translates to CATRTQSSGELFF. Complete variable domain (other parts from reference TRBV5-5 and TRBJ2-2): DAGVTQSPTHLIKTRGQQVTLRCSPISGHKSVSWYQQVLGQGPQFIFQYYEKEERGRGNFPDRFSARQFPNYSSELNVNALLLGDSALYLCATRTQSSGELFFGEGSRLTVL.

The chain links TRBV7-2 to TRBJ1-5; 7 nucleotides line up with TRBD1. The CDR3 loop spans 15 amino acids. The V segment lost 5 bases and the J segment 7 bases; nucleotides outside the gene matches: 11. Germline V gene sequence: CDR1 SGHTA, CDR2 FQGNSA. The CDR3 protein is CASSTQGSGYQPQHF. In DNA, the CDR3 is TGTGCCAGCAGCACACAGGGGTCGGGATACCAGCCCCAGCATTTT.

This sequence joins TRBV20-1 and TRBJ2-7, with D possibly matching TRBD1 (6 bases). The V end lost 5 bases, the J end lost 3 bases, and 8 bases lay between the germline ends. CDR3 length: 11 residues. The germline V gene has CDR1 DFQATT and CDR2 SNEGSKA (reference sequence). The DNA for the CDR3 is TGCAGTGCTGGGGACAACTACGAGCAGTACTTC. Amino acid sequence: CSAGDNYEQYF.

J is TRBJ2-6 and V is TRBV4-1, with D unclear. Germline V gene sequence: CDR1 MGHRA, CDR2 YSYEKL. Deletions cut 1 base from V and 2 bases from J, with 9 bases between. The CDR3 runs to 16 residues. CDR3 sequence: CASSQAALTGANVLTF. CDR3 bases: TGCGCCAGCAGCCAAGCTGCCCTAACTGGGGCCAACGTCCTGACTTTC.

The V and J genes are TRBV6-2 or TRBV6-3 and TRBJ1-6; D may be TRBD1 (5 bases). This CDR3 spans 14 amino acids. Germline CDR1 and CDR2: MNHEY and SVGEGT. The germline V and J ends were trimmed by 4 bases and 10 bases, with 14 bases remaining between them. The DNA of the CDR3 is TGTGCCAGCAGTTGGGGCAGACGAGAATCACCCCTCCACTTT. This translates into CASSWGRRESPLHF.

CDR3 sequence: CASSFDIKWAFGGYTF. The CDR3 DNA sequence: TGCGCCAGCAGCTTCGACATTAAATGGGCTTTCGGTGGCTACACCTTC. V is TRBV4-3 and J is TRBJ1-2; D is unclear. The CDR3 runs to 16 residues. V gave up 5 bases and J gave up 7 bases, with 23 bases separating them. Germline loops: CDR1 LGHNA, CDR2 YSLEER.